The source of this T cell receptor beta chain is a study of blood T cell repertoires in COVID-19. Measured with immunoSEQ multiplex PCR; TCRdb has only the in-frame clones, and not every one. Of about 90,000 clones detected, 85% to 95% appear once; the ten largest clones hold about 6.3%. Material for sequencing was peripheral blood. The clonotype comes from a woman aged 60 to 75 with active COVID-19.

The CDR3 DNA reads TGTGCCAGCAGCTTATCTGGGGAGGATAATTCACCCCTCCACTTT. This translates into CASSLSGEDNSPLHF. The chain combines TRBV7-9 with TRBJ1-6; no reliable D call. The CDR3 extends over 15 amino acids. Trimming stripped 2 bases from V and 5 bases from J, with 10 bases between. The V gene's germline CDR1 is SEHNR and CDR2 FQNEAQ (reference sequence).